These T cell receptor beta chains were read from a single sample in a study of blood T cell repertoires in COVID-19. TCRdb's copy holds only in-frame clones and misses some; the assay was immunoSEQ multiplex PCR. Here the sample spans 490,000 or so clones, roughly 90% being singletons. The material sequenced was PBMCs or T cells enriched from blood (not recorded which). These receptors all come from a woman in her thirties or forties who had recovered from COVID-19. Each CDR3 is given with its conserved first and last residue. Each record gives: V gene, clone size, D gene, J gene, CDR3 protein, CDR3 DNA. The D gene is left open where the match is weak. Clone size is not always given. Where it is, it says once, few, many or a class for expanded clones.

V gene: TRBV25-1
clone size: NA
D gene: NA
J gene: TRBJ1-1
CDR3 protein: CASSEIAGHTEAFF
CDR3 DNA: TGTGCCAGCAGTGAAATCGCTGGGCACACTGAAGCTTTCTTT

V gene: TRBV24-1
clone size: NA
D gene: NA
J gene: TRBJ2-7
CDR3 protein: CATSDGSNSYEQYF
CDR3 DNA: TGTGCCACCAGTGATGGGAGCAACTCCTACGAGCAGTACTTC

V gene: TRBV4-2
clone size: NA
D gene: NA
J gene: TRBJ2-1
CDR3 protein: CASSLGGANEQFF
CDR3 DNA: TGTGCCAGCAGCCTTGGGGGGGCCAATGAGCAGTTCTTC

V gene: TRBV12-3/TRBV12-4
clone size: NA
D gene: NA
J gene: TRBJ1-2
CDR3 protein: CASSLNPDGYTF
CDR3 DNA: TGTGCCAGCAGTTTAAATCCGGATGGCTACACCTTC

V gene: TRBV2
clone size: NA
D gene: NA
J gene: TRBJ1-4
CDR3 protein: CASSDGGADEKLFF
CDR3 DNA: TGTGCCAGCAGTGATGGGGGGGCGGATGAAAAACTGTTTTTT

V gene: TRBV10-3
clone size: NA
D gene: TRBD1
J gene: TRBJ2-3
CDR3 protein: CASRQGATTSTDTQYF
CDR3 DNA: TGTGCCAGCAGACAGGGGGCGACGACTAGCACAGATACGCAGTATTTT

V gene: TRBV2
clone size: NA
D gene: TRBD2
J gene: TRBJ2-1
CDR3 protein: CASSGTSGNNEQFF
CDR3 DNA: TGTGCCAGCAGCGGGACTAGCGGAAACAATGAGCAGTTCTTC

V gene: TRBV5-8
clone size: NA
D gene: NA
J gene: TRBJ2-7
CDR3 protein: CASSLAVKRNAYEQYF
CDR3 DNA: TGTGCCAGCAGCTTGGCCGTGAAGCGGAACGCCTACGAGCAGTACTTC

V gene: TRBV27
clone size: NA
D gene: NA
J gene: TRBJ1-6
CDR3 protein: CASSLSQGSFSSPLHF
CDR3 DNA: TGTGCCAGCAGTTTATCTCAGGGATCCTTCTCGTCACCCCTCCACTTT

V gene: TRBV11-3
clone size: once
D gene: NA
J gene: TRBJ1-2
CDR3 protein: CASSLVDWTAYGYTF
CDR3 DNA: TGTGCCAGCAGCCTAGTCGATTGGACAGCCTATGGCTACACCTTC

V gene: TRBV19
clone size: NA
D gene: NA
J gene: TRBJ2-7
CDR3 protein: CASSRTVTYEQYF
CDR3 DNA: TGTGCCAGTAGTAGGACAGTAACCTACGAGCAGTACTTC

V gene: TRBV5-6
clone size: NA
D gene: NA
J gene: TRBJ1-6
CDR3 protein: CASSRKGHINSPLHF
CDR3 DNA: TGTGCCAGCAGCCGGAAGGGACACATCAATTCACCCCTCCACTTT

V gene: TRBV27
clone size: NA
D gene: NA
J gene: TRBJ1-2
CDR3 protein: CASSFSGAANYGYTF
CDR3 DNA: TGTGCCAGCAGTTTCTCAGGGGCCGCAAACTATGGCTACACCTTC

V gene: TRBV2
clone size: NA
D gene: TRBD2
J gene: TRBJ2-1
CDR3 protein: CASSRTSGISYNEQFF
CDR3 DNA: TGTGCCAGCAGCCGGACTAGCGGGATTTCCTACAATGAGCAGTTCTTC